The 22 T cell receptor beta chains below all came from one sample that was sequenced in a study of shared clonotypes between healthy human individuals. Using immunoSEQ multiplex PCR, the repertoire was profiled, and TCRdb retains in-frame clones only, with some absent. Of over a million clones in the sample, 98% were seen once. Specimen: naive CD4+ T cells sorted from blood. Noted subset: CD45RA+ positively selected. The receptor source for this set is a man aged 30 to 45 in good health.

V is TRBV6-5 and J is TRBJ1-1; no clear D. Trimming left V 5 bases short and J 11 bases short, with 12 bases between. The CDR3 covers 11 residues. CDR1 is MNHEY, CDR2 SVGAGI, per germline. The CDR3 bases are TGTGCCAGCAGTGCAGGTCAGCAGGCTTTCTTT. Its translation: CASSAGQQAFF.

The gene calls are TRBV15 and TRBJ2-5, with 8 bases aligning to TRBD1. Germline CDR1 reads LNHNV; CDR2 reads YYDKDF (reference sequence). Trimming at V came to 3 bases and at J to 2 bases, leaving 5 bases not matched to a gene. The CDR3 contains 15 residues. Written as DNA, the CDR3 is TGTGCCACCAGCAGGCATGGACAGGGTCAAGAGACCCAGTACTTC. Protein: CATSRHGQGQETQYF.

The chain has TRBV7-8 and TRBJ2-1; D possibly corresponds to TRBD1 (6 bases). Per germline, CDR1 SGHVS and CDR2 FQNEAQ. The germline V and J ends were trimmed by 2 bases and 3 bases, with 20 bases remaining between them. The CDR3 covers 18 residues. In DNA, the CDR3 is TGTGCCAGCAGCTTACGTCCTGGACAGCATGTGGGCTACAATGAGCAGTTCTTC. This encodes CASSLRPGQHVGYNEQFF.

The CDR3 protein is CASSPDRGANSGNTIYF. The CDR3, as DNA: TGTGCCAGCTCACCTGACCGTGGTGCCAACTCTGGAAACACCATATATTTT. The gene calls are TRBV18 and TRBJ1-3, with D unresolved. The V gene's germline CDR1 is KGHSH and CDR2 LQKENI. V shed 3 bases and J shed 0 bases, with 15 bases lying between them. The CDR3 has 17 amino acids.

This chain links TRBV28 with TRBJ2-7; no definite D call. Germline values: CDR1 MDHEN, CDR2 SYDVKM. V lost 2 bases, J lost 6 bases, and 11 bases lay in between. The CDR3 covers 13 residues. The CDR3 region is CASSLDAPGEQYF. The CDR3 nucleotides read TGTGCCAGCAGTTTAGACGCCCCGGGCGAGCAGTACTTC.

V gene TRBV30 combines with J gene TRBJ2-3; no reliable D call. CDR1 GTSNPN and CDR2 SVGIG come from the germline V gene (reference sequence). CDR3 length: 14 amino acids. Trimming removed 5 bases from V and 1 base from J, with 13 bases in between. Here the CDR3 DNA reads TGTGCCTGGTACTCGGAATTGGGCACAGATACGCAGTATTTT. Translation gives CAWYSELGTDTQYF.

The chain has TRBV7-9 and TRBJ2-7; 7 bases align to TRBD1. CDR1 and CDR2 from the germline V gene are SEHNR and FQNEAQ (reference sequence). The CDR3 extends over 15 amino acids. The trim removed 4 bases at V and 3 bases at J, leaving 9 bases unmatched. The CDR3 nucleotides read TGTGCCAGCAGCTCGAAAGGGACAGAGAACTACGAGCAGTACTTC. Translated: CASSSKGTENYEQYF.

The chain employs TRBV29-1 and TRBJ2-1; 7 bases map to TRBD1. The CDR3 sequence is 16 residues long. Germline V gene data show CDR1 as SQVTM and CDR2 as ANQGSEA. The CDR3 nucleotides are TGCACCGGTTGGGGGCGCCCGGGACAGTTCAGCAATGAGCAGTTCTTC. This sequence encodes CTGWGRPGQFSNEQFF.

The chain employs TRBV19 and TRBJ2-7; 9 bases line up with TRBD1. Trimming cost V 6 bases and J 4 bases; bases outside gene matches: 4. The CDR3 length is 13 residues. The germline CDR1 and CDR2 sequences are LNHDA and SQIVND (reference sequence). CDR3 region: CASSWTGDYEQYF. The CDR3 DNA follows: TGTGCCAGTAGCTGGACAGGGGATTACGAGCAGTACTTC.

The rearrangement links TRBV19 to TRBJ1-2, with a tentative D call TRBD1 (6 bases). V lost 5 bases and J lost 8, with 15 bases in between. The V gene's germline CDR1 is LNHDA and CDR2 SQIVND (reference sequence). CDR3 size: 13 residues. The CDR3 DNA reads as TGTGCCAGTAGTCCCCTCAGGGGAAGAGGCTACACCTTC. Translation gives CASSPLRGRGYTF. Looking up the rest from reference TRBV19 and TRBJ1-2 gives the full variable domain: DGGITQSPKYLFRKEGQNVTLSCEQNLNHDAMYWYRQDPGQGLRLIYYSQIVNDFQKGDIAEGYSVSREKKESFPLTVTSAQKNPTAFYLCASSPLRGRGYTFGSGTRLTVV.

V is TRBV7-2 and J is TRBJ2-3; D call uncertain. Trimming took 4 bases from V and 5 from J, leaving 19 bases between them. The CDR3 length is 16 residues. CDR1 and CDR2 from the germline V gene are SGHTA and FQGNSA. DNA of the CDR3: TGTGCCAGCAGCTCCCTATCGCTCGCGATTAAAGATACGCAGTATTTT. Its protein is CASSSLSLAIKDTQYF.

In the case of this clone: The sample has other DNA sequences that encode this CDR3 too. V usage is TRBV29-1 and J usage is TRBJ2-3; D gene uncertain. CDR3 length: 10 amino acids. The V gene lost 4 bases and the J gene lost 6 bases, with 5 bases spanning the gap. The V gene's germline CDR1 is SQVTM and CDR2 ANQGSEA. CDR3 region: CSVGPDTQYF. The CDR3 bases are TGCAGCGTTGGCCCCGATACGCAGTATTTT.

A note on this clone: Other DNA sequences within the sample encode an identical CDR3. This chain links TRBV6-6 with TRBJ2-5; D unresolved. This CDR3 is built from 12 residues. Germline CDR1 and CDR2: MNHNY and SVGAGI (reference sequence). V lost 0 bases and J lost 3, with 2 bases in between. CDR3 DNA: TGTGCCAGCAGTTACTCTGAAGAGACCCAGTACTTC. Its protein is CASSYSEETQYF.

This clone was recorded only once. V gene TRBV28 combines with J gene TRBJ1-5; D not certain. CDR3 length: 15 residues. Trimming took off 1 base at V and 0 bases at J, with 7 bases between the two ends. Per the germline V gene, CDR1 is MDHEN and CDR2 is SYDVKM. The CDR3 loop reads CASSLSGFSNQPQHF. As DNA, the CDR3 is TGTGCCAGCAGTTTATCTGGCTTTAGCAATCAGCCCCAGCATTTT.

The CDR3 DNA sequence: TGTGCCAGCAGCTTAAGAGGACGTACCGAAAAACTGTTTTTT. Translation: CASSLRGRTEKLFF. The chain couples TRBV5-4 to TRBJ1-4, with D unclear. The germline V and J ends were trimmed by 2 bases and 8 bases, with 13 bases remaining between them. The CDR3 sequence is 14 residues long. Germline V gene lookup returns CDR1 SGHNT and CDR2 YYREEE (reference sequence).

The chain uses TRBV6-1 and TRBJ1-1; D remains unclear. This CDR3 has 13 amino acids. Deletions cut 5 bases from V and 1 base from J, with 8 bases between. Germline CDR1 is MNHNS and CDR2 is SASEGT. The CDR3 loop is CASSQRPNTEAFF. For the CDR3, the DNA is TGTGCCAGCAGTCAAAGACCGAACACTGAAGCTTTCTTT.

J is TRBJ2-3 and V is TRBV13; the D gene is possibly TRBD2 (5 bases). Trimming removed 5 bases at V and 7 bases at J, with 10 bases between. CDR3 length: 12 amino acids. Per germline, CDR1 PRHDT and CDR2 FYEKMQ (reference sequence). The CDR3, as DNA: TGTGCCAGCAGCCGCACCGGGAATACGCAGTATTTT. As protein: CASSRTGNTQYF.

The chain carries TRBV15 and TRBJ2-7; D is unclear. Per germline, CDR1 LNHNV and CDR2 YYDKDF (reference sequence). CDR3 length: 13 residues. V shed 3 bases and J shed 0 bases, with 6 bases lying between them. The CDR3, as DNA: TGTGCCACCAGCAGCGGGTTCTCCTACGAGCAGTACTTC. This sequence encodes CATSSGFSYEQYF.

The rearrangement uses TRBV6-5 and TRBJ2-2, with a tentative D call TRBD1 (5 bases). This CDR3 is 15 amino acids long. The V and J ends lost 2 bases and 6 bases respectively, with 13 bases between them. Germline values: CDR1 MNHEY, CDR2 SVGAGI. The CDR3 here is CASSYLPGKAGELFF. The CDR3, as DNA: TGTGCCAGCAGTTACCTACCAGGGAAGGCCGGGGAGCTGTTTTTT.

This chain uses TRBV10-3 with TRBJ2-2; D is perhaps TRBD2 (6 bases). Germline-derived CDR1 and CDR2 are ENHRY and SYGVKD. There are 16 residues in the CDR3. Trimming removed 0 bases at V and 2 bases at J, with 10 bases between. The CDR3 loop is CAISESLRDNTGELFF. CDR3 DNA sequence: TGTGCCATCAGTGAGTCGCTGCGGGACAACACCGGGGAGCTGTTTTTT.

The CDR3 protein is CASSILAGYTGELFF. CDR3 DNA: TGTGCCAGTAGTATATTAGCGGGATACACCGGGGAGCTGTTTTTT. V and J are TRBV19 and TRBJ2-2, with TRBD2 matching over 8 bases. Losses at the gene ends were 2 bases for V and 3 bases for J; bases not matched to a gene: 2. Germline V gene sequence: CDR1 LNHDA, CDR2 SQIVND (reference sequence). The CDR3 runs 15 residues.

The J gene is TRBJ2-3, the V gene TRBV29-1; 7 nucleotides line up with TRBD2. This CDR3 has 16 residues. Germline V gene sequence: CDR1 SQVTM, CDR2 ANQGSEA. Losses at the gene ends were 5 bases for V and 0 bases for J; bases not matched to a gene: 11. The CDR3 DNA sequence: TGCAGCGTTCGGGGGACCAGCGGGGCTAGCACAGATACGCAGTATTTT. This encodes CSVRGTSGASTDTQYF.